The 26 T cell receptor beta chains listed next were all sequenced from one sample in a study of radiation and T cells in renal cell carcinoma. Method: immunoSEQ multiplex PCR; TCRdb's copy keeps in-frame clones and lacks some. The sample shows around 180,000 clones, about 87% of them seen only once. The time point here: blood 4 weeks post-SBRT, at nephrectomy. Treatment noted: 15 Gy SBRT to primary tumor, nephrectomy 4 weeks later. The specimen was blood, collected from a patient whose treatment included radiotherapy and nephrectomy. These receptors were taken from a woman aged 45-65 years with renal cell carcinoma.

The chain uses TRBV5-5 and TRBJ2-3; possible D gene TRBD1, 5 bases. The CDR3 has 16 amino acids. The germline V gene has CDR1 SGHKS and CDR2 YYEKEE (reference sequence). Deletions cut 0 bases from V and 2 bases from J, with 13 bases between. The CDR3 nucleotides are TGTGCCAGCAGCTTGGTAGGGAAGGGGCCCACAGATACGCAGTATTTT. Protein sequence: CASSLVGKGPTDTQYF.

The count of this clone is one. The CDR3: CASSPDWGDTQYF. The CDR3 DNA is TGTGCCAGCTCACCGGACTGGGGCGATACGCAGTATTTT. V and J are TRBV18 and TRBJ2-3; possibly TRBD1 or TRBD2 for D (5 bases each). Trimming left V 3 bases short and J 6 bases short, with 10 bases between. CDR3 length: 13 amino acids. CDR1 and CDR2 from the germline V gene are KGHSH and LQKENI.

V and J are TRBV20-1 and TRBJ2-3; D might be TRBD1 or TRBD2, each matching 5 bases. V lost 4 bases, J lost 6 bases, and 8 bases lay in between. Germline loops: CDR1 DFQATT, CDR2 SNEGSKA (reference sequence). This CDR3 has 11 amino acids. This chain's CDR3 is CSANWGDTQYF. CDR3 sequence (DNA): TGCAGTGCTAATTGGGGGGATACGCAGTATTTT.

This clone was recorded once. The chain couples TRBV7-9 to TRBJ2-7; maybe TRBD2 (6 bases). The CDR3 runs to 14 residues. Trimming removed 3 bases from V and 2 bases from J, with 11 bases in between. Germline V gene data show CDR1 as SEHNR and CDR2 as FQNEAQ (reference sequence). The CDR3 DNA is TGTGCCAGCAGCTTTGGCGGGGCCCCCTACGAGCAGTACTTC. This sequence encodes CASSFGGAPYEQYF.

In its sample, this clone was seen once. This rearrangement joins TRBV4-1 to TRBJ2-7; D is unresolved. This CDR3 spans 14 amino acids. CDR1 and CDR2 (germline): MGHRA, YSYEKL. V was trimmed by 4 bases and J by 3 bases, leaving 13 bases between them. The CDR3 here is CASSPATAIYEQYF. Written as DNA, the CDR3 is TGCGCCAGCAGCCCGGCCACGGCTATCTACGAGCAGTACTTC.

This clone is a singleton in its sample. The CDR3 is CASSGTSGYNEQFF. CDR3 DNA: TGTGCCAGTAGTGGGACTAGCGGCTACAATGAGCAGTTCTTC. The chain couples TRBV19 to TRBJ2-1; 11 nucleotides agree with TRBD2. This CDR3 is 14 amino acids long. CDR1 is LNHDA, CDR2 SQIVND, per germline (reference sequence). V shed 5 bases, J shed 3 bases, and the junction held 0 bases outside the gene matches.

V gene TRBV6-5 combines with J gene TRBJ1-2; D may be TRBD1 (6 bases). The germline V gene encodes CDR1 MNHEY and CDR2 SVGAGI. This CDR3 comprises 14 residues. Trimming removed 6 bases from V and 4 bases from J, with 15 bases in between. In DNA form, the CDR3 reads TGTGCCAGCAGAACCACGGACAGCCTCTATGGCTACACCTTC. Encoded protein: CASRTTDSLYGYTF.

The chain combines TRBV19 with TRBJ2-7, with 8 nucleotides matching TRBD1. Trimming at V came to 4 bases and at J to 4 bases, leaving 9 bases not matched to a gene. Germline assignment: CDR1 LNHDA and CDR2 SQIVND (reference sequence). The CDR3 consists of 15 residues. For the CDR3, the DNA is TGTGCCAGTAGTAGCCCCGGACAGGGAAGGTACGAGCAGTACTTC. It codes for CASSSPGQGRYEQYF.

V usage is TRBV7-3 and J usage is TRBJ2-2; D unclear. Trimming shortened V by 2 bases and J by 2 bases, and 6 bases separated the two germline ends. Germline lookup yields CDR1 SGHTA and CDR2 FQGTGA. CDR3 length: 14 residues. The CDR3 DNA sequence: TGTGCCAGCAGCTTATCAGTAAACACCGGGGAGCTGTTTTTT. Residues: CASSLSVNTGELFF.

The chain links TRBV5-4 to TRBJ2-5; either TRBD1 or TRBD2 may fit D (5 bases each). V lost 1 base to trimming and J lost 2 bases, with 12 bases between them. The CDR3 spans 15 residues. Germline-derived CDR1 and CDR2 are SGHNT and YYREEE (reference sequence). This CDR3 is CASSLKGTLQETQYF. The CDR3 DNA sequence: TGTGCCAGCAGCTTGAAAGGGACCTTACAAGAGACCCAGTACTTC. The full variable domain, in which reference TRBV5-4 and TRBJ2-5 provide the parts outside the CDR3, is ETGVTQSPTHLIKTRGQQVTLRCSSQSGHNTVSWYQQALGQGPQFIFQYYREEENGRGNFPPRFSGLQFPNYSSELNVNALELDDSALYLCASSLKGTLQETQYFGPGTRLLVL.

The J gene is TRBJ2-5, the V gene TRBV10-1, with TRBD2 as a possible D gene (5 bases). Germline V gene sequence: CDR1 WNHNN, CDR2 SYGVQD (reference sequence). V was trimmed by 0 bases and J by 2 bases, leaving 10 bases between them. CDR3 length: 15 amino acids. This CDR3 reads CASSESGSPQETQYF. In DNA form, the CDR3 reads TGCGCCAGCAGTGAGTCGGGGAGCCCTCAAGAGACCCAGTACTTC.

The V call is TRBV7-9, the J call TRBJ2-1; 10 bases align to TRBD2. This CDR3 comprises 18 residues. Looked up from germline, CDR1 is SEHNR and CDR2 is FQNEAQ (reference sequence). V was clipped by 1 base and J by 1 base; unmatched bases: 7. In nucleotides, the CDR3 is TGTGCCAGCAGCTTAGGGGTAGCGGGGGGACTATCCTACAATGAGCAGTTCTTC. Translated, it gives CASSLGVAGGLSYNEQFF.

The chain employs TRBV5-1 and TRBJ1-5; D not resolved. This CDR3 is 13 amino acids long. Trimming took 4 bases from V and 5 from J, leaving 10 bases between them. The germline gives CDR1 SGHRS, CDR2 YFSETQ. CDR3 protein: CASSTDGYQPQHF. Here the CDR3 DNA reads TGCGCCAGCAGCACGGACGGATATCAGCCCCAGCATTTT. The full variable domain, completed using reference TRBV5-1 and TRBJ1-5, is KAGVTQTPRYLIKTRGQQVTLSCSPISGHRSVSWYQQTPGQGLQFLFEYFSETQRNKGNFPGRFSGRQFSNSRSEMNVSTLELGDSALYLCASSTDGYQPQHFGDGTRLSIL.

The rearrangement links TRBV29-1 to TRBJ2-7; 10 bases match TRBD2. After removal of 6 bases from V and 2 bases from J, the junction contained 4 bases not matched to a gene. The CDR3 spans 13 residues. CDR1 and CDR2 (germline): SQVTM, ANQGSEA. This CDR3 reads CSVRTSGTYEQYF. Here the CDR3 DNA reads TGCAGCGTAAGGACTAGCGGTACCTACGAGCAGTACTTC.

V is TRBV4-2 and J is TRBJ1-2; tentative D call: TRBD1 (6 bases). With 1 base removed from V and 6 bases from J, the gap between germline ends came to 18 bases. Germline values: CDR1 LGHNA, CDR2 YNFKEQ. The CDR3 contains 16 residues. CDR3 in amino acids: CASSQVRQANLHGYTF. CDR3 nucleotide sequence: TGTGCCAGCAGCCAAGTAAGACAGGCCAACCTTCATGGCTACACCTTC.

V usage is TRBV18 and J usage is TRBJ2-5, with 10 bases lining up with TRBD2. The CDR3 has 16 amino acids. The germline V gene has CDR1 KGHSH and CDR2 LQKENI. Trimming removed 0 bases from V and 3 bases from J; junction bases left unmatched: 4. The CDR3 region is CASSPPVLAGEETQYF. The DNA for the CDR3 is TGTGCCAGCTCACCACCGGTCCTAGCGGGGGAAGAGACCCAGTACTTC.

The rearrangement links TRBV18 to TRBJ2-7, with D possibly matching TRBD2 (6 bases). Trimming left V 5 bases short and J 3 bases short, with 14 bases between. This CDR3 has 14 residues. Germline V lookup: CDR1 KGHSH, CDR2 LQKENI. This CDR3 is CASSLGTDFYEQYF. Written as DNA, the CDR3 is TGTGCCAGCTCATTGGGGACTGACTTCTACGAGCAGTACTTC.

V and J are TRBV28 and TRBJ1-5; D unresolved. The germline gives CDR1 MDHEN, CDR2 SYDVKM. The CDR3 loop spans 12 amino acids. V lost 5 bases to trimming and J lost 3 bases, with 5 bases between them. CDR3 region: CASSVNNQPQHF. Here the CDR3 DNA reads TGTGCCAGCAGTGTAAACAATCAGCCCCAGCATTTT.

The chain is built from TRBV4-3 and TRBJ1-5, with D maybe TRBD1 (6 bases). CDR1 LGHNA and CDR2 YSLEER come from the germline V gene. CDR3 length: 14 amino acids. Trimming cost V 1 base and J 7 bases, with 11 bases left between them. In nucleotides, the CDR3 is TGCGCCAGCAGCCAAGGGGGGGGCCGGCAGCCCCAGCATTTT. Amino acids: CASSQGGGRQPQHF.

V gene TRBV4-3 combines with J gene TRBJ1-4, with 9 bases matching TRBD1. This CDR3 is 14 amino acids long. The junction had 6 bases not matched to a gene; V was cut back by 0 bases and J by 13 bases. The germline gives CDR1 LGHNA, CDR2 YSLEER. The CDR3, as DNA: TGCGCCAGCAGCCAAGATTTGGGACAGGGAGGACTGTTTTTT. Its translation is CASSQDLGQGGLFF.

The genes are TRBV11-2 and TRBJ2-3; TRBD2 might be the D (7 bases). Germline V gives CDR1 SGHAT, CDR2 FQNNGV. V lost 4 bases to trimming and J lost 4 bases, with 15 bases between them. CDR3 length: 15 residues. For the CDR3, the DNA is TGTGCCAGCAGCTCAAATAGGGGGGGAGCAGATACGCAGTATTTT. It translates to CASSSNRGGADTQYF.

The rearrangement links TRBV5-1 to TRBJ1-4; 8 bases are shared with TRBD1. This CDR3 spans 15 amino acids. Per the germline V gene, CDR1 is SGHRS and CDR2 is YFSETQ. Trimming at V came to 0 bases and at J to 6 bases, leaving 4 bases not matched to a gene. The CDR3 nucleotides are TGCGCCAGCAGCTTGGCCGAGACAGGGGATGAAAAACTGTTTTTT. Its protein product is CASSLAETGDEKLFF.

The chain uses TRBV28 and TRBJ1-1, with D hard to call. Trimming shortened V by 5 bases and J by 1 base, and 8 bases separated the two germline ends. CDR1 and CDR2 from the germline V gene are MDHEN and SYDVKM. CDR3 size: 13 residues. DNA of the CDR3: TGTGCCAGCAGTAACCTCAGGAACACTGAAGCTTTCTTT. Translation: CASSNLRNTEAFF. Using reference TRBV28 and TRBJ1-1 for the parts outside the CDR3, the full variable domain is DVKVTQSSRYLVKRTGEKVFLECVQDMDHENMFWYRQDPGLGLRLIYFSYDVKMKEKGDIPEGYSVSREKKERFSLILESASTNQTSMYLCASSNLRNTEAFFGQGTRLTVV.

J is TRBJ1-2 and V is TRBV29-1; D possibly corresponds to TRBD1 (6 bases). Germline assignment: CDR1 SQVTM and CDR2 ANQGSEA. The CDR3 has 14 residues. V lost 5 bases to trimming and J lost 2 bases, with 15 bases between them. CDR3 region: CSVLMTGNNYGYTF. CDR3 DNA sequence: TGCAGCGTTTTAATGACAGGAAACAACTATGGCTACACCTTC. Looking up the rest from reference TRBV29-1 and TRBJ1-2 gives the full variable domain: SAVISQKPSRDICQRGTSLTIQCQVDSQVTMMFWYRQQPGQSLTLIATANQGSEATYESGFVIDKFPISRPNLTFSTLTVSNMSPEDSSIYLCSVLMTGNNYGYTFGSGTRLTVV.

The genes are TRBV6-1 and TRBJ1-2; D uncertain. This CDR3 region has 15 residues. CDR1 is MNHNS and CDR2 is SASEGT in the germline V gene. Trimming removed 2 bases from V and 0 bases from J, with 10 bases in between. The CDR3 sequence is CASSERLDTNYGYTF. As DNA, the CDR3 is TGTGCCAGCAGTGAAAGGCTTGATACTAACTATGGCTACACCTTC.

There are a few counts of this clone. The rearrangement joins TRBV5-1 to TRBJ2-5; D unresolved. The CDR3 totals 14 residues. Germline CDR1 SGHRS, CDR2 YFSETQ. With 0 bases removed from V and 5 bases from J, the gap between germline ends came to 11 bases. The DNA of the CDR3 is TGCGCCAGCAGCTTGGCCCATGATGGGGAGACCCAGTACTTC. Its translation: CASSLAHDGETQYF.